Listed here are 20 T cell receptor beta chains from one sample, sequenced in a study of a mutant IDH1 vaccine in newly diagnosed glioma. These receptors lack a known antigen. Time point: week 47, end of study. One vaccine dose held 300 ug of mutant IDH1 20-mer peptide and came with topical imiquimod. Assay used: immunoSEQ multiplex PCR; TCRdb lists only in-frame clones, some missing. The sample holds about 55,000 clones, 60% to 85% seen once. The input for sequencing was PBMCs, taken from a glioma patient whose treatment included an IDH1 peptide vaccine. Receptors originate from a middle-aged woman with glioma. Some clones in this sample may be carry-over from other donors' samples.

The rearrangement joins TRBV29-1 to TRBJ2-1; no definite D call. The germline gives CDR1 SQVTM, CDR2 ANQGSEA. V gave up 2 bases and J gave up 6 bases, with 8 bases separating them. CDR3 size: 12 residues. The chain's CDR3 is CSVEYGANEQFF. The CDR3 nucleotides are TGCAGCGTTGAATACGGAGCCAATGAGCAGTTCTTC.

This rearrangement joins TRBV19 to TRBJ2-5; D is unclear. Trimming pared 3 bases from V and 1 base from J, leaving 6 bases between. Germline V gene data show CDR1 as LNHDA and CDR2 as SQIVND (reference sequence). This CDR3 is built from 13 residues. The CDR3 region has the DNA TGTGCCAGTAGTATTAAACCCCAAGAGACCCAGTACTTC. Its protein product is CASSIKPQETQYF.

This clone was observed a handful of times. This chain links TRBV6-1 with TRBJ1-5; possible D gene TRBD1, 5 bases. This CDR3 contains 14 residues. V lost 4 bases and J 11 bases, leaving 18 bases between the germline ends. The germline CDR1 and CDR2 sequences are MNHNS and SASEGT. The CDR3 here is CASSGSGARLAQHF. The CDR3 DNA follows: TGTGCCAGCAGTGGGTCTGGGGCCCGGTTGGCCCAGCATTTT.

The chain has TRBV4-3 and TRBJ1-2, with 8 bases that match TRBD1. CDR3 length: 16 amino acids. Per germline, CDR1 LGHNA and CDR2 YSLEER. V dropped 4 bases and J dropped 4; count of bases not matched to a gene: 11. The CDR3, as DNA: TGCGCCAGCAGCCCGAAAGGCGGGACAGGTCCCTATGGCTACACCTTC. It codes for CASSPKGGTGPYGYTF.

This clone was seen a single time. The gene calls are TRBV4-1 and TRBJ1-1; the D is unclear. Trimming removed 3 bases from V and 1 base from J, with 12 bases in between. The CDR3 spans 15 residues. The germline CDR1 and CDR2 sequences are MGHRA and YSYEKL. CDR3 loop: CASSQDPRENTEAFF. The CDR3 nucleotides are TGCGCCAGCAGCCAGGATCCCCGTGAGAACACTGAAGCTTTCTTT.

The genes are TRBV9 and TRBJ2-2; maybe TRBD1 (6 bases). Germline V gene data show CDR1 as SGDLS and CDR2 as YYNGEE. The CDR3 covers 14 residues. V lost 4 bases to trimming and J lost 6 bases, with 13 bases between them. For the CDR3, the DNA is TGTGCCAGCAGCTCGACAGGAGGCCCCGGGGAGCTGTTTTTT. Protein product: CASSSTGGPGELFF.

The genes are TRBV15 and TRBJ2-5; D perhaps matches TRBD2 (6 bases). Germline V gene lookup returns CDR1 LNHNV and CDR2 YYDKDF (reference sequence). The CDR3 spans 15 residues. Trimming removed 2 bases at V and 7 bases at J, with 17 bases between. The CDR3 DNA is TGTGCCACCAGCAGACTAGCGAGTGGTCTTGGGACCCAGTACTTC. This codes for CATSRLASGLGTQYF.

CDR3: CASSGAGANTGELFF. CDR3 DNA sequence: TGTGCCAGCAGTGGAGCGGGGGCGAACACCGGGGAGCTGTTTTTT. The chain carries TRBV2 and TRBJ2-2; 8 bases align to TRBD2. Germline CDR1 reads SNHLY; CDR2 reads FYNNEI. The CDR3 covers 15 residues. V dropped 4 bases and J dropped 0; count of bases not matched to a gene: 1.

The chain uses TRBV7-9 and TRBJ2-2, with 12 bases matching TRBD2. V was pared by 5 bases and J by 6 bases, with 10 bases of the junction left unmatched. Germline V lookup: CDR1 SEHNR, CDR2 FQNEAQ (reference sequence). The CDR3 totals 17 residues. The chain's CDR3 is CASSPTSGGYPPGELFF. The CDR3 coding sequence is TGTGCCAGCAGCCCGACTAGCGGGGGATACCCCCCCGGGGAGCTGTTTTTT.

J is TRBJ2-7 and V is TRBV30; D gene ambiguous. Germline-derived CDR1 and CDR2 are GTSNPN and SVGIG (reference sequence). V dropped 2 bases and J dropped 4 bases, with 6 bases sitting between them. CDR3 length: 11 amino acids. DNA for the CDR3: TGTGCCTGGAGTTCTCCTTACGAGCAGTACTTC. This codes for CAWSSPYEQYF.

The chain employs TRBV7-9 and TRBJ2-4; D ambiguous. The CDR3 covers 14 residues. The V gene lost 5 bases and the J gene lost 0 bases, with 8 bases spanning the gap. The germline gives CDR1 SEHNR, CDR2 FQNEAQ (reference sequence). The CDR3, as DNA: TGTGCCAGCAGCCCGTCCCTAGCCAAAAACATTCAGTACTTC. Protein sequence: CASSPSLAKNIQYF.

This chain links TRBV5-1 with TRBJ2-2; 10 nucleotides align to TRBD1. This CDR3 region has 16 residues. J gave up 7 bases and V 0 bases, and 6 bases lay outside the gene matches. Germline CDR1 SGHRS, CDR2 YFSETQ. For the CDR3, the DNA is TGCGCCAGCAGCTTGGAGGGGGACAGGGGATTCGGGGAGCTGTTTTTT. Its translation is CASSLEGDRGFGELFF.

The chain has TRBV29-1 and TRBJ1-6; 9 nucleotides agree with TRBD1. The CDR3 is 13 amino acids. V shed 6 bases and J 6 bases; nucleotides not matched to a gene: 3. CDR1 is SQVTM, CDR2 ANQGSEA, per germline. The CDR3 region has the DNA TGCAGCGTCCGGACAGGGGCTAATTCACCCCTCCACTTT. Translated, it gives CSVRTGANSPLHF.

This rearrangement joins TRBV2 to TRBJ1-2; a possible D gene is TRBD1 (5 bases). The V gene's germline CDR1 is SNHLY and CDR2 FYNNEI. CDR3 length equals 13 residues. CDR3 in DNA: TGTGCTAGGCACGAGGGGCTGGGATATGGCTACACCTTC. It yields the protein CARHEGLGYGYTF.

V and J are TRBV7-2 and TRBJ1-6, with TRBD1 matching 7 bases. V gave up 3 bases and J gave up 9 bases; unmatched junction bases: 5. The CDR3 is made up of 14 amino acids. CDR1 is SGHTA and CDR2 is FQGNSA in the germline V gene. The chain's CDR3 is CASSLGQSVSPLHF. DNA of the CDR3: TGTGCCAGCAGCTTGGGACAGTCTGTTTCACCCCTCCACTTT. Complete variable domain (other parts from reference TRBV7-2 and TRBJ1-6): GAGVSQSPSNKVTEKGKDVELRCDPISGHTALYWYRQSLGQGLEFLIYFQGNSAPDKSGLPSDRFSAERTGGSVSTLTIQRTQQEDSAVYLCASSLGQSVSPLHFGNGTRLTVT.

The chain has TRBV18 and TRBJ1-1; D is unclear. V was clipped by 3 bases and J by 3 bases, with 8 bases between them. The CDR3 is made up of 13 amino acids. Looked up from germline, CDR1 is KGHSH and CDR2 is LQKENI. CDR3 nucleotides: TGTGCCAGCTCACCCGAATTCTACACTGAAGCTTTCTTT. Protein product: CASSPEFYTEAFF.

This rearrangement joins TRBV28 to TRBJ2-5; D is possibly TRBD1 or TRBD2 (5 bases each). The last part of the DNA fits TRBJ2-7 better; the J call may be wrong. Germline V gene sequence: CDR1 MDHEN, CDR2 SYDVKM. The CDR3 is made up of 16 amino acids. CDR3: CASRLRPGRDSYEQYF. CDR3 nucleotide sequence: TGTGCCAGCAGGTTAAGACCGGGACGGGACTCCTACGAGCAGTACTTC.

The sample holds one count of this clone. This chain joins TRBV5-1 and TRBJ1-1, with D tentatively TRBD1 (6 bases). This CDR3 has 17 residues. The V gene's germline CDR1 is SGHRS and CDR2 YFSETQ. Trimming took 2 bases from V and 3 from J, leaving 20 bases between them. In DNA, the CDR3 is TGCGCCAGCAGCTTCAATTTGGGGGGCGCGGTGGACACTGAAGCTTTCTTT. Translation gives CASSFNLGGAVDTEAFF.

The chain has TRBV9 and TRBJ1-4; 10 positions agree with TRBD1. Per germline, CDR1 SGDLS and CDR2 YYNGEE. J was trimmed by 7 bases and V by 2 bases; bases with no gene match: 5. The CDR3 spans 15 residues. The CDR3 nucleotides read TGTGCCAGCAGCGTTGACAGGGGGCCGGGTGAAAAACTGTTTTTT. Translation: CASSVDRGPGEKLFF.

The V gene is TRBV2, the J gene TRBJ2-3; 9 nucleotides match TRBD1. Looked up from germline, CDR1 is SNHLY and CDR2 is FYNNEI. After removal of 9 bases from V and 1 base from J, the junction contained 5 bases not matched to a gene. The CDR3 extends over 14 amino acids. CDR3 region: CARQGASGTDTQYF. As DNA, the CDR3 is TGTGCCAGACAGGGGGCCTCAGGCACAGATACGCAGTATTTT.